This T cell receptor (beta chain) was identified during a study of neurological immune-mediated disorders. From the 5' RACE reads, TCRdb called clonotypes with MiXCR, one entry per CDR3 protein. The table records about 59,000 distinct CDR3 sequences, 12% of them present only once. Trimming stripped 7 bases from V and 0 bases from J, with 15 bases between. The germline V gene has CDR1 MDHEN and CDR2 SYDVKM. This CDR3 has 15 residues. This clonotype was detected many times. The sequencing input was PBMCs. The chain carries TRBV28 and TRBJ2-5; D may match TRBD1 or TRBD2 (6 bases each). The source of this sequence is a woman aged 60 to 75 with HTLV-1-associated myelopathy (HAM/TSP). The CDR3 is CASKGGSKYQETQYF. CDR3 in DNA: TGTGCCAGCAAGGGGGGTAGTAAGTACCAAGAGACCCAGTACTTC.